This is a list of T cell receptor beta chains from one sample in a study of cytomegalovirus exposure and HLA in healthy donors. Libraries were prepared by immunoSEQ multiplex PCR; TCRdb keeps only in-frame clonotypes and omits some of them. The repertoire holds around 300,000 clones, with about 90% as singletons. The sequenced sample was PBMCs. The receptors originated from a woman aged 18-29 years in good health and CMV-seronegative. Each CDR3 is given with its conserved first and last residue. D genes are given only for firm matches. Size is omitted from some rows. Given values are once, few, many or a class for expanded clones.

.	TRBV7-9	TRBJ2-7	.	TGTGCCAGCAGCTTAGGAGGGACATTTTCCTACGAGCAGTACTTC	CASSLGGTFSYEQYF
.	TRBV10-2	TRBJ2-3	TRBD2	TGCGCCAGCAGTGTGGCGGGGGGAGGCACAGATACGCAGTATTTT	CASSVAGGGTDTQYF
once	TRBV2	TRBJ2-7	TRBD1	TGTGCCAGCAAAGACAGGGCTTACGAGCAGTACTTC	CASKDRAYEQYF
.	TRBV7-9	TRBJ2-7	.	TGTGCCAGCAGCTTAGCGTCGTCCTACGAGCAGTACTTC	CASSLASSYEQYF
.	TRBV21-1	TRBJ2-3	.	TGTGCCAGCAGCAACGTGACTAGCGGCGCAGATACGCAGTATTTT	CASSNVTSGADTQYF
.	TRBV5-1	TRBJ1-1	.	TGCGCCAGCAGTTCCCCCGGACAGAAAAACACTGAAGCTTTCTTT	CASSSPGQKNTEAFF
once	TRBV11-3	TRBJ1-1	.	TGTGCCAGCAGCGCTGAGATGAACACTGAAGCTTTCTTT	CASSAEMNTEAFF
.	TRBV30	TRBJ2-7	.	TGTGCCTGGGGCGGGACGGACTCCTACGAGCAGTACTTC	CAWGGTDSYEQYF
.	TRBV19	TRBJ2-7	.	TGTGCCAGTAGCTACCGCGCTGGCTACGAGCAGTACTTC	CASSYRAGYEQYF
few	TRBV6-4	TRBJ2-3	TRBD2	TGTGCCAGCAGTCGGACTAGCGGGAGCACAGATACGCAGTATTTT	CASSRTSGSTDTQYF
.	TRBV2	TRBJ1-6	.	TGTGCCAGCAGGGAGAGGGGGTCCAATTCACCCCTCCACTTT	CASRERGSNSPLHF
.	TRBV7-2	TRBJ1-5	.	TGTGCCAGCAGCTTCAGGGTCAATCAGCCCCAGCATTTT	CASSFRVNQPQHF
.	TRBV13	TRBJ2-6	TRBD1	TGTGCCAGCAGCTCCGAAGACAGGGCAGCCTCTGGGGCCAACGTCCTGACTTTC	CASSSEDRAASGANVLTF
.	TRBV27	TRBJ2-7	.	TGTGCCAGCAGTTTATATAGCAGCTCCTACGAGCAGTACTTC	CASSLYSSSYEQYF
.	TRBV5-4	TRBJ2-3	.	TGTGCCAGCAGCTTGGAGGGGGTGAGGGCAGATACGCAGTATTTT	CASSLEGVRADTQYF
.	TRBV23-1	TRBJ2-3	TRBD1	TGCGCCAGCAGTCGGACAACCGGGACAGGGACCACAGATACGCAGTATTTT	CASSRTTGTGTTDTQYF
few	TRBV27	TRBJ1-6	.	TGTGCCAGCACCGCCGGGACATTGTATTCACCCCTCCACTTT	CASTAGTLYSPLHF
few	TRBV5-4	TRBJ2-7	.	TGTGCCAGCAGTATCCGAGGGACAGCGGGGGTTAACGAGCAGTACTTC	CASSIRGTAGVNEQYF
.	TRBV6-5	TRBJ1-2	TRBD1	TGTGCCAGCAACCCTTTCGGGACAGCTAACTATGGCTACACCTTC	CASNPFGTANYGYTF
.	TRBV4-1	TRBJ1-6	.	TGCGCCAGCAGCCAAGGCCACGGGCGGGGAGCTCCTAATTCACCCCTCCACTTT	CASSQGHGRGAPNSPLHF
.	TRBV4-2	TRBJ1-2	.	TGTGCCAGCAGCCAAGATTTCCCGGCTAGCTATGGCTACACCTTC	CASSQDFPASYGYTF
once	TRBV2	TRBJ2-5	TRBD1	TGTGCCAGCATGGAGACCCCTTTGGACAGGGAAGAGACCCAGTACTTC	CASMETPLDREETQYF
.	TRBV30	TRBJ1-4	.	TGTGCCTGGAGAGCCTCCTTGGGCCTTAGTTCTAATGAAAAACTGTTTTTT	CAWRASLGLSSNEKLFF
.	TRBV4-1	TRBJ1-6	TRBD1	TGCGCCAGCAGCCCGCAAGGCGGACAGGGAAAGGGTAATTCACCCCTCCACTTT	CASSPQGGQGKGNSPLHF
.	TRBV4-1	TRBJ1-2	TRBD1	TGCGCCAGCAGCCACGAAACAGGGGGCTATGGCTACACCTTC	CASSHETGGYGYTF
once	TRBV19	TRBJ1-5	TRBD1	TGTGCCAGTAGTATAGAACAGGGGATGAGGGACCTATCGGCCCAGCATTTT	CASSIEQGMRDLSAQHF
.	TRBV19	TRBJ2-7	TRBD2	TGTGCCAGTAGCATAAGGGGCGGTAGCGGGGGCCACTACGAGCAGTACTTC	CASSIRGGSGGHYEQYF
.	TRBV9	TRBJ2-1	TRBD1	TGTGCCAGCACCGCGATTGGACAGGGTACCTACAATGAGCAGTTCTTC	CASTAIGQGTYNEQFF
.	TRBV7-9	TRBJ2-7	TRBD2	TGTGCCAGCAGCTCTCCCAGACTAGCGGGGGATGGCGAGCAGTACTTC	CASSSPRLAGDGEQYF
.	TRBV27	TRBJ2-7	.	TGTGCCAGCAGTTTTATTGGGGACACAGGACTCTACGAGCAGTACTTC	CASSFIGDTGLYEQYF
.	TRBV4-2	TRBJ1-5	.	TGTGCCAGCAGCCAAGAGTGGAGGCAGGAGGTTAGTCAGCCCCAGCATTTT	CASSQEWRQEVSQPQHF
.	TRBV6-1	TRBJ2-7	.	TGTGCCAGCAGTGAACTGCCGGTCGAGCAGTACTTC	CASSELPVEQYF
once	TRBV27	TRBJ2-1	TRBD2	TGTGCCAGCAGTTTGCACCCGGGACTAGACCCGTTCTTC	CASSLHPGLDPFF
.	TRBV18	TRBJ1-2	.	TGTGCCAGCTCACCACAGAGTGAAGGGGATTACAACTATGGCTACACCTTC	CASSPQSEGDYNYGYTF
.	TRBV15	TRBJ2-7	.	TGTGCCACCAGCAACCGGACAGGGAGGGTCGAGCAGTACTTC	CATSNRTGRVEQYF
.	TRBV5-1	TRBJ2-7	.	TGCGCCAGCAGCTTGGCATCCGGGGAAGGCGAGCAGTACTTC	CASSLASGEGEQYF
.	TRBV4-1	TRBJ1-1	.	TGCGCCAGCAGCCAAGATCGAGGGCATAGGAACACTGAAGCTTTCTTT	CASSQDRGHRNTEAFF
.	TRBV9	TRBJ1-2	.	TGTGCCAGCACCGGGCGTCCACAGGGCTATGGCTACACCTTC	CASTGRPQGYGYTF
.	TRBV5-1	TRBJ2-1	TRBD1	TGCGCCAGCAGCGCACCCTTGGACAGGGGGAGCTCCTACAATGAGCAGTTCTTC	CASSAPLDRGSSYNEQFF
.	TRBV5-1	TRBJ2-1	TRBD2	TGCGCCAGCAGCTCGGGAGGAACCTACAATGAGCAGTTCTTC	CASSSGGTYNEQFF
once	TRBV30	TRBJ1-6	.	TGTGCCTGGACCTTGGCCGGAGGTAATTCACCCCTCCACTTT	CAWTLAGGNSPLHF